This TCR beta chain was recovered during a study of OX40 agonist ivuxolimab in advanced cancers. For context, the study as a whole: The costimulatory receptor OX40 (CD134) was targeted by ivuxolimab, a fully human IgG2 agonistic monoclonal antibody. Intravenous ivuxolimab was administered to patients every 2 weeks at six dose levels: 0.01, 0.1, 0.3, 1.5, 3 and 10 mg/kg. Of the roughly 52 dose-escalation patients, hepatocellular carcinoma was present in approximately 20, melanoma in around 15, renal cell carcinoma in 9 and head and neck cancer in 9. In the dose-escalation cohort, 75% to 90% of patients were male, and the mean age was around 60 years with a range of roughly 20 to 85. Patients were allowed to have had prior anti-PD-1, anti-PD-L1 or anti-CTLA-4 therapy, and around 40% of the dose-escalation patients had previously received checkpoint inhibitors. Partial responses occurred in three dose-escalation patients, of whom one had hepatocellular carcinoma and two had cutaneous melanoma. The point of sequencing TCRbeta in the periphery was to test whether ivuxolimab changed TCR sequence diversity and drove clonal T-cell expansion. The paper reports the monotherapy dose-escalation portion (N ≈ 52 patients) of the phase I ivuxolimab trial.

Study-wide findings and limitations: The antigen specificity of the clonally expanded peripheral T cells was not determined. After ivuxolimab, CD8+ T cells had more expanded clones than CD4+ T cells on average. In partial responders in the 0.1-3.0 mg/kg groups, normalized peripheral clonal expansion was found to be among the lowest, especially among CD8+ T cells. Low levels of normalized T-cell clonal expansion were also shown by some nonresponding patients. At doses of 0.1 to 3.0 mg/kg, clonal expansion of both CD4+ and CD8+ T cells in blood was seen between baseline and week 6.

Via the germline V gene, CDR1 is MGHRA and CDR2 YSYEKL. At the junction V is shortened by 3 bases and J by 4 bases; bases outside the gene matches: 13. Counted from cysteine to phenylalanine, this CDR3 has 17 amino acids. This entry keeps only the CDR3 DNA: 51 bases, framed from base 1. For sequencing of the TCRbeta CDR3 region, genomic DNA was extracted from the sorted cells. The immunoSEQ Assay was used for sequencing of TCRbeta CDR3 regions. TCRdb took over this immuneACCESS table, retaining in-frame rearrangements with V and J assigned. Such tables are incomplete; in checked studies, under half of the missing clones stem from an unresolved V gene, and the remainder is unexplained. The sample profile shows about 76,000 clones; over 75% of them were found once. Together, the top ten hold about 0.6% of the sample. Patients with a history of autoimmune disease or receiving systemic immunosuppression were excluded from the trial. In every dose cohort, peripheral blood was drawn for TCR sequencing at baseline, cycle 4 day 1, and cycle 7 day 1. Samples came from an open-label, multicenter, first-in-human phase I dose-escalation trial of ivuxolimab. Adults with locally advanced or metastatic melanoma, renal cell carcinoma, hepatocellular carcinoma or head and neck squamous cell carcinoma were enrolled in the trial. Before TCR sequencing, CD4+ T cells and CD8+ T cells were sorted from peripheral blood as separate populations.

Turning to this clone: Its antigen is unknown. No clone much larger than this one lies a single base away; base qualities are absent.

The sequence joins TRBV4-1 to TRBJ2-5; 8 junctional bases match TRBD1. The sequence was collected from an adult with an advanced solid tumor such as melanoma, head and neck, liver or kidney cancer. Sample: CD4+ or CD8+ T cells sorted from blood, taken in a trial of the OX40 agonist ivuxolimab. The CDR3 protein sequence reads: CASSHPGGPGGRETQYF. The nucleotide sequence reads as follows: TGCGCCAGCAGCCATCCTGGGGGACCAGGGGGCAGAGAGACCCAGTACTTC.